Listed below are T cell receptor beta chains from one sample, sequenced in a study of blood T cell repertoires in COVID-19. Generated by immunoSEQ multiplex PCR, the TCRdb table keeps only in-frame clones and is missing some. The sample consists of over 80,000 clones, over 80% of them appearing once. Input material: peripheral blood. The receptor set was obtained from a human donor with active COVID-19. The donor label of this sample is uncertain. The CDR3 runs from the conserved cysteine through the conserved F or W. A D gene is named only where the DNA matches it firmly. Where a row states a size, it is once, few, many or the class of an expanded clone; other rows omit it.

J | D | V | size | CDR3 | DNA
TRBJ2-7 | TRBD1 | TRBV19 | - | CASSDPGQHYEQYF | TGTGCCAGTAGTGACCCGGGACAGCACTACGAGCAGTACTTC
TRBJ1-2 | TRBD1 | TRBV7-8 | few | CASSRQGSNYGYTF | TGTGCCAGCAGCCGACAGGGGTCGAACTATGGCTACACCTTC
TRBJ2-5 | - | TRBV2 | - | CASIGGAAETQYF | TGTGCCAGCATAGGGGGGGCGGCTGAGACCCAGTACTTC
TRBJ1-5 | - | TRBV19 | once | CASIGYDRTDNQPQHF | TGTGCCAGCATCGGGTACGACCGGACAGACAATCAGCCCCAGCATTTT
TRBJ2-1 | - | TRBV4-1 | - | CASSQEEEGWEQFF | TGCGCCAGCAGCCAAGAAGAGGAGGGTTGGGAGCAGTTCTTC
TRBJ2-7 | - | TRBV10-2 | - | CASSGTGNYEQYF | TGCGCCAGCAGTGGTACAGGTAATTACGAGCAGTACTTC
TRBJ2-2 | - | TRBV6-6 | - | CASTFLRGLNTGELFF | TGTGCCAGCACGTTTTTACGGGGTCTCAACACCGGGGAGCTGTTTTTT
TRBJ1-5 | TRBD1 | TRBV5-1 | - | CASSPGQGSNQPQHF | TGCGCCAGCAGCCCCGGACAGGGTAGCAATCAGCCCCAGCATTTT
TRBJ2-1 | TRBD1 | TRBV19 | few | CASSMKGARFYNEQFF | TGTGCCAGTAGTATGAAGGGGGCCCGATTTTACAATGAGCAGTTCTTC
TRBJ2-3 | TRBD2 | TRBV7-2 | - | CASSPTSGGQGTQYF | TGTGCCAGCAGCCCCACTAGCGGGGGGCAAGGTACGCAGTATTTT